This is a list of T cell receptor beta chains from one sample in a study of T-cell reconstitution after alpha-beta-depleted transplantation in children. Each CDR3 protein is one row after TCRdb ran MiXCR on the PCR reads. Among approximately 340,000 distinct CDR3 sequences listed, 10% were seen once. Source: PBMCs from the stem cell graft donor, taken from the stem cell graft. These receptors originate from a human donor who donated a stem cell graft to a child with acute lymphoblastic leukemia. Both conserved end residues are part of each CDR3. A D gene is named only where the DNA matches it firmly. Only some rows state a clone size, as once, few, many or a class for expanded clones.

j_call | v_call | clone_size | d_call | cdr3_aa | cdr3_nt
TRBJ2-7 | TRBV7-6 | few | TRBD2 | CASSSLAGAYEQYF | TGTGCCAGCAGCAGCCTAGCGGGGGCCTACGAGCAGTACTTC
TRBJ2-1 | TRBV19 | few | . | CASSIMETGYNEQFF | TGTGCCAGTAGTATAATGGAAACAGGTTACAATGAGCAGTTCTTC
TRBJ1-4 | TRBV3-1 | few | . | CASSQSPVGMAKKLFF | TGTGCCAGCAGCCAATCTCCCGTAGGCATGGCGAAGAAACTGTTTTTT
TRBJ2-4 | TRBV29-1 | few | TRBD1 | CSVEPGQGGDIQYF | TGCAGCGTGGAACCGGGACAGGGAGGAGACATTCAGTACTTC
TRBJ2-1 | TRBV4-1 | . | TRBD2 | CASSQVSSGNEQFF | TGCGCCAGCAGCCAAGTATCTAGCGGGAACGAGCAGTTCTTC
TRBJ2-2 | TRBV28 | few | TRBD2 | CAGLAVNTGELFF | TGTGCAGGACTAGCGGTAAACACCGGGGAGCTGTTTTTT
TRBJ2-7 | TRBV27 | few | TRBD2 | CASSLSLALGEQYF | TGTGCCAGCAGTTTATCACTAGCGCTGGGCGAGCAGTACTTC
TRBJ2-7 | TRBV7-2 | few | TRBD2 | CASRTSGRALEQYF | TGTGCCAGCAGAACGAGCGGGAGGGCCTTGGAGCAGTACTTC
TRBJ2-3 | TRBV5-6 | many | TRBD2 | CASSVVGGSDTQYF | TGTGCCAGCAGCGTCGTGGGCGGGAGCGATACGCAGTATTTT
TRBJ2-4 | TRBV28 | medium-sized | . | CASSFRLAKNIQYF | TGTGCCAGCAGTTTCCGGCTAGCCAAAAACATTCAGTACTTC
TRBJ2-5 | TRBV15 | . | TRBD1 | CATSRGQGPSSTQYF | TGTGCCACCAGCCGTGGACAGGGGCCTTCGTCGACCCAGTACTTC
TRBJ2-1 | TRBV12-3/TRBV12-4 | . | TRBD2 | CASLTGTREGEQFF | TGTGCCAGCCTAACAGGGACTAGAGAGGGGGAGCAGTTCTTC
TRBJ1-2 | TRBV9 | few | . | CASSDQDGYGYTF | TGTGCCAGCAGCGATCAGGACGGCTATGGCTACACCTTC
TRBJ2-7 | TRBV3-1 | few | . | CASSAVVGEQYF | TGTGCCAGCAGCGCAGTAGTGGGTGAGCAGTACTTC
TRBJ2-1 | TRBV7-2 | . | TRBD1 | CASSFGTDYNEQFF | TGTGCCAGCAGCTTCGGGACAGACTACAATGAGCAGTTCTTC
TRBJ1-2 | TRBV9 | . | . | CASSVSPSGGYTF | TGTGCCAGCAGCGTAAGCCCATCGGGTGGCTACACCTTC
TRBJ2-7 | TRBV20-1 | many | . | CSARDSGREQYF | TGCAGTGCTAGAGATTCGGGTAGGGAGCAGTACTTC
TRBJ2-3 | TRBV20-1 | . | TRBD2 | CSASASGRVDTQYF | TGCAGTGCTAGCGCTAGCGGGAGGGTAGATACGCAGTATTTT
TRBJ1-5 | TRBV27 | . | . | CASSFRQPQHF | TGTGCCAGCAGTTTTCGTCAGCCCCAGCATTTT
TRBJ2-1 | TRBV2 | . | . | CASTKSKLMSSYNEQFF | TGTGCCAGCACCAAGTCCAAGCTGATGAGCTCCTACAATGAGCAGTTCTTC
TRBJ2-7 | TRBV5-1 | few | TRBD2 | CASSLESGRLGEQYF | TGCGCCAGCAGCTTGGAGAGCGGGAGGCTCGGCGAGCAGTACTTC
TRBJ1-2 | TRBV10-2 | few | . | CASSESNVETGYTF | TGCGCCAGCAGTGAGTCGAACGTAGAAACGGGCTACACCTTC
TRBJ2-2 | TRBV7-9 | few | TRBD2 | CASSSPAGGITGELFF | TGTGCCAGCAGCTCCCCAGCGGGAGGGATTACCGGGGAGCTGTTTTTT
TRBJ2-3 | TRBV6-2/TRBV6-3 | . | TRBD2 | CASSRTSGRFPDTQYF | TGTGCCAGCAGTCGTACTAGCGGGAGGTTCCCAGATACGCAGTATTTT
TRBJ2-5 | TRBV12-3/TRBV12-4 | few | . | CASSSTPGVSGETQYF | TGTGCCAGCAGTTCGACCCCAGGGGTTTCGGGAGAGACCCAGTACTTC
TRBJ2-2 | TRBV28 | few | . | CASILGGFGYTGELFF | TGTGCCAGCATCCTAGGGGGGTTTGGTTACACCGGGGAGCTGTTTTTT
TRBJ2-2 | TRBV20-1 | few | TRBD2 | CSARDGARGGRGELFF | TGCAGTGCTAGAGATGGGGCCCGGGGGGGTCGCGGGGAGCTGTTTTTT
TRBJ2-1 | TRBV6-5 | . | TRBD1 | CASSLQGNSYNEQFF | TGTGCCAGCAGTTTACAGGGGAACTCCTACAATGAGCAGTTCTTC
TRBJ2-2 | TRBV7-8 | few | . | CASSYRDFTYTGELFF | TGTGCCAGCAGCTACCGGGACTTTACTTACACCGGGGAGCTGTTTTTT
TRBJ2-1 | TRBV5-1 | . | TRBD2 | CASSLGLAGGYSYNEQFF | TGCGCCAGCAGCTTGGGACTAGCGGGAGGGTACTCCTACAATGAGCAGTTCTTC
TRBJ2-5 | TRBV5-5 | . | TRBD2 | CASSWGGRLQETQYF | TGTGCCAGCAGCTGGGGAGGGCGGCTCCAAGAGACCCAGTACTTC
TRBJ2-7 | TRBV7-9 | many | . | CASSLVSWGSSYEQYF | TGTGCCAGCAGCTTAGTAAGTTGGGGGAGCTCCTACGAGCAGTACTTC
TRBJ2-5 | TRBV6-5 | few | . | CASSYEEGRSEETQYF | TGTGCCAGCAGTTACGAGGAGGGGAGGTCGGAGGAGACCCAGTACTTC
TRBJ2-7 | TRBV29-1 | few | . | CSVEIQGVSYEQYF | TGCAGCGTTGAAATCCAGGGTGTTTCCTACGAGCAGTACTTC
TRBJ2-1 | TRBV5-6 | few | TRBD2 | CASSLATGLAGNEQFF | TGTGCCAGCAGCTTGGCAACGGGACTAGCGGGGAATGAGCAGTTCTTC
TRBJ2-7 | TRBV28 | few | . | CASSLRTTLGLSYEQYF | TGTGCCAGCAGTTTACGAACCACGTTGGGCCTCTCCTACGAGCAGTACTTC
TRBJ2-2 | TRBV27 | few | TRBD2 | CASSELPGVAGGAGELFF | TGTGCCAGCTCGGAGCTCCCAGGGGTAGCGGGAGGTGCAGGGGAGCTGTTTTTT
TRBJ2-5 | TRBV7-2 | few | . | CATGGQVGETQYF | TGTGCCACGGGGGGACAGGTGGGAGAGACCCAGTACTTC
TRBJ1-6 | TRBV7-9 | . | . | CASSSAGYNSPLHF | TGTGCCAGCAGCTCCGCGGGGTATAATTCACCCCTCCACTTT
TRBJ2-7 | TRBV9 | . | . | CASSVVGVGEQYF | TGTGCCAGCAGCGTAGTAGGGGTCGGGGAGCAGTACTTC
TRBJ1-2 | TRBV5-1 | . | TRBD1 | CASSMGGQTNYGYTF | TGCGCCAGCAGTATGGGGGGACAGACTAACTATGGCTACACCTTC
TRBJ2-5 | TRBV27 | few | . | CASGDPGSRGTQYF | TGTGCCAGCGGGGATCCCGGGAGTCGGGGGACCCAGTACTTC
TRBJ1-5 | TRBV28 | many | . | CASSPSKGFSNQPQHF | TGTGCCAGCAGCCCCTCTAAGGGCTTTAGCAATCAGCCCCAGCATTTT
TRBJ2-6 | TRBV12-3/TRBV12-4 | few | . | CAGRVSGANVLTF | TGTGCGGGGCGAGTCTCTGGGGCCAACGTCCTGACTTTC
TRBJ2-7 | TRBV12-3/TRBV12-4 | . | . | CASSLSPLEQYF | TGTGCCAGCAGTTTATCCCCTCTCGAGCAGTACTTC
TRBJ2-7 | TRBV29-1 | few | TRBD2 | CSVDGFLAGGTAYEQYF | TGCAGCGTTGACGGGTTTCTAGCGGGAGGCACCGCCTACGAGCAGTACTTC
TRBJ2-1 | TRBV28 | few | . | CASRRDRSSYNEQFF | TGTGCCAGCAGGCGCGACAGGAGCTCCTACAATGAGCAGTTCTTC
TRBJ2-7 | TRBV15 | . | . | CATSEGWLEQYF | TGTGCCACCAGCGAGGGGTGGCTCGAGCAGTACTTC
TRBJ2-7 | TRBV5-1 | . | . | CASSLLSGTDSYEQYF | TGCGCCAGCAGCTTGCTGTCCGGGACGGATTCCTACGAGCAGTACTTC
TRBJ2-5 | TRBV4-3 | . | . | CASSQVERETQYF | TGCGCCAGCAGCCAAGTTGAGAGAGAGACCCAGTACTTC
TRBJ2-3 | TRBV7-9 | . | TRBD2 | CASRSNLLAKRTDTQYF | TGTGCCAGCAGATCCAATTTACTAGCGAAAAGGACAGATACGCAGTATTTT
TRBJ2-2 | TRBV15 | . | . | CATSRGLVYGDTGELFF | TGTGCCACCAGCAGAGGGCTAGTGTACGGAGACACCGGGGAGCTGTTTTTT
TRBJ2-6 | TRBV3-1 | . | TRBD1 | CASRHDRAGANVLTF | TGTGCCAGCAGGCACGACAGGGCTGGGGCCAACGTCCTGACTTTC
TRBJ1-2 | TRBV6-5 | few | TRBD1 | CASSYLRQGARYGYTF | TGTGCCAGCAGTTACCTCCGACAGGGGGCTAGATATGGCTACACCTTC